These 28 T cell receptor beta chains came from one sample sequenced in a study of T-cell memory formation after mild COVID-19. TCRdb re-called the 5' RACE reads through MiXCR, storing one row per CDR3 protein. The data contain about 610,000 distinct CDR3 sequences, roughly a sixth of them singletons. Sequencing input: PBMCs or a T cell subset sorted from them (not recorded which). The receptors shown here come from an adult woman who had mild COVID-19 (a few samples of this study predate the infection). Cell type and time point are not known.

The V call is TRBV4-1, the J call TRBJ2-2; perhaps TRBD2 as D (6 bases). This CDR3 region has 15 residues. Deletions cut 0 bases from V and 6 bases from J, with 11 bases between. Germline CDR1 and CDR2: MGHRA and YSYEKL. The CDR3 DNA sequence: TGCGCCAGCAGCCAAGATGGGACTTCCCCCGGGGAGCTGTTTTTT. It yields the protein CASSQDGTSPGELFF.

This clonotype was recorded a few times. The CDR3 sequence is CASSFDSHNEQFF. The CDR3 DNA reads as TGTGCCAGTAGCTTCGACAGCCACAATGAGCAGTTCTTC. The chain is built from TRBV19 and TRBJ2-1; maybe TRBD1 (5 bases). Germline assignment: CDR1 LNHDA and CDR2 SQIVND (reference sequence). The CDR3 is 13 residues long. V shed 6 bases and J shed 5 bases, with 11 bases lying between them.

This chain joins TRBV5-1 and TRBJ1-2, with TRBD1 as a possible D gene (5 bases). The length of the CDR3 is 14 residues. Trimming left V 4 bases short and J 4 bases short, with 14 bases between. CDR1 SGHRS and CDR2 YFSETQ come from the germline V gene. The CDR3 region has the DNA TGCGCCAGCAGCCCGCCCGGGGCCTCCTATGGCTACACCTTC. Translated: CASSPPGASYGYTF.

This clonotype was observed a few times. The genes are TRBV7-9 and TRBJ2-1, with 8 bases matching TRBD2. Germline V gives CDR1 SEHNR, CDR2 FQNEAQ (reference sequence). V lost 1 base, J lost 6 bases, and 2 bases stayed unmatched. This CDR3 spans 14 amino acids. The CDR3 loop reads CASSLVGLVNEQFF. The CDR3 DNA reads as TGTGCCAGCAGCTTAGTGGGACTAGTCAATGAGCAGTTCTTC. Using reference TRBV7-9 and TRBJ2-1 for the parts outside the CDR3, the full variable domain is DTGVSQNPRHKITKRGQNVTFRCDPISEHNRLYWYRQTLGQGPEFLTYFQNEAQLEKSRLLSDRFSAERPKGSFSTLEIQRTEQGDSAMYLCASSLVGLVNEQFFGPGTRLTVL.

This clonotype was found a few times. The rearrangement joins TRBV20-1 to TRBJ2-2, with 7 bases aligning to TRBD1. CDR3 length equals 16 residues. The V and J ends lost 6 bases and 6 bases, in that order; junction bases with no gene match: 16. CDR1 DFQATT and CDR2 SNEGSKA come from the germline V gene (reference sequence). The DNA of the CDR3 is TGCAGTGCGCATTCAGGGGGACACTTTTTTCCCGGGGAGCTGTTTTTT. Translation: CSAHSGGHFFPGELFF.

The chain carries TRBV7-8 and TRBJ1-5, with a possible D match to TRBD1 (5 bases). Germline CDR1 is SGHVS and CDR2 is FQNEAQ. The CDR3 runs 14 residues. V was cut by 2 bases and J by 7 bases, with 12 bases left in between. CDR3 in amino acids: CASSLFEGSQPQHF. The DNA of the CDR3 is TGTGCCAGCAGCTTATTTGAGGGGAGCCAGCCCCAGCATTTT.

This clonotype came up a few times. The chain combines TRBV7-2 with TRBJ2-7; a weak D match, TRBD2 (5 bases). The length of the CDR3 is 14 residues. The V gene lost 1 base and the J gene lost 2 bases, with 9 bases spanning the gap. The germline gives CDR1 SGHTA, CDR2 FQGNSA. As DNA, the CDR3 is TGTGCCAGCAGCTTAGGGGAGAGCGCCTACGAGCAGTACTTC. Translating it yields CASSLGESAYEQYF.

This clonotype has a handful of counts. DNA for the CDR3: TGTGCCAGCAGCTTCCCCGGGACAGGGGACGGTGAGCAGTTCTTC. Translating it yields CASSFPGTGDGEQFF. V is TRBV5-5 and J is TRBJ2-1; 10 bases agree with TRBD1. This CDR3 is built from 15 residues. The V gene end was trimmed by 2 bases and the J gene end by 9 bases; junction bases not matched to a gene: 8. Germline V gives CDR1 SGHKS, CDR2 YYEKEE (reference sequence).

The chain uses TRBV7-9 and TRBJ1-1; D ambiguous. V was pared by 8 bases and J by 0 bases, with 16 bases between. The length of the CDR3 is 15 residues. Germline loops: CDR1 SEHNR, CDR2 FQNEAQ (reference sequence). CDR3 DNA sequence: TGTGCCAGCGAATCACCCCGTGGTATGAACACTGAAGCTTTCTTT. Protein sequence: CASESPRGMNTEAFF.

In its sample, this clonotype was seen a few times. The rearrangement joins TRBV12-3 or TRBV12-4 to TRBJ2-1; 12 nucleotides match TRBD2. CDR3 length: 16 amino acids. Unmatched junction bases numbered 8, after V lost 2 bases and J lost 9 bases. The CDR3: CASSLITSGGTTEQFF. The CDR3 coding sequence is TGTGCCAGCAGTTTAATAACTAGCGGGGGGACCACTGAGCAGTTCTTC.

The rearrangement uses TRBV11-2 and TRBJ2-7, with TRBD2 matching over 7 bases. The CDR3 has 17 amino acids. The V segment lost 2 bases and the J segment 2 bases; nucleotides outside the gene matches: 12. Germline V lookup: CDR1 SGHAT, CDR2 FQNNGV. The CDR3 loop is CASSLFGSGTTPYEQYF. The DNA of the CDR3 is TGTGCCAGCAGCTTATTCGGGTCCGGGACTACCCCCTACGAGCAGTACTTC.

The chain employs TRBV4-1 and TRBJ2-5, with TRBD2 identical over 10 bases. Trimming at V came to 5 bases and at J to 1 base, leaving 4 bases not matched to a gene. Germline values: CDR1 MGHRA, CDR2 YSYEKL. This CDR3 region has 15 residues. This CDR3 is CASSFTSGTQETQYF. The CDR3 region has the DNA TGCGCCAGCAGCTTCACTAGCGGGACCCAAGAGACCCAGTACTTC.

This rearrangement joins TRBV5-5 to TRBJ1-1; 11 nucleotides align to TRBD1. The CDR3 consists of 14 residues. V lost 3 bases to trimming and J lost 6 bases; unmatched junction nucleotides: 4. Germline V gene lookup returns CDR1 SGHKS and CDR2 YYEKEE (reference sequence). This CDR3 is CASSSGQGAPEAFF. CDR3 DNA sequence: TGTGCCAGCAGCTCCGGACAGGGGGCCCCTGAAGCTTTCTTT.

At least ten counts were recorded for this clonotype. The chain joins TRBV20-1 to TRBJ2-3, with TRBD2 matching 8 bases. J was trimmed by 1 base and V by 3 bases; bases with no gene match: 3. Germline loops: CDR1 DFQATT, CDR2 SNEGSKA (reference sequence). The CDR3 sequence is 14 residues long. The CDR3 DNA sequence: TGCAGTGCTAGGAGCGGGAGCGGCACAGATACGCAGTATTTT. Translated, it gives CSARSGSGTDTQYF.

This clonotype was seen only a few times. The chain carries TRBV5-1 and TRBJ1-1, with D possibly TRBD1 on 5 matching bases. Germline assignment: CDR1 SGHRS and CDR2 YFSETQ. The V end lost 0 bases, the J end lost 1 base, and 10 bases lay between the germline ends. The CDR3 consists of 15 residues. CDR3 region: CASSLVSGTNTEAFF. For the CDR3, the DNA is TGCGCCAGCAGCTTGGTATCGGGGACGAACACTGAAGCTTTCTTT.

The rearrangement uses TRBV6-5 and TRBJ1-2; TRBD1 aligns across 11 bases. Germline V gene data show CDR1 as MNHEY and CDR2 as SVGAGI. The CDR3 totals 15 residues. V lost 5 bases, J lost 2 bases, and 4 bases stayed unmatched. The CDR3: CASSQRDRGNYGYTF. The CDR3 DNA follows: TGTGCCAGCAGTCAAAGGGACAGGGGGAACTATGGCTACACCTTC.

The chain uses TRBV5-1 and TRBJ1-5; no reliable D call. The V gene lost 0 bases and the J gene lost 6 bases, with 7 bases spanning the gap. Germline-derived CDR1 and CDR2 are SGHRS and YFSETQ. The CDR3 covers 13 residues. The CDR3 region is CASSLDSRQPQHF. In DNA, the CDR3 is TGCGCCAGCAGCTTGGACAGTCGTCAGCCCCAGCATTTT.

The V call is TRBV30, the J call TRBJ2-7, with D perhaps TRBD1 or TRBD2 (5 bases each). This CDR3 spans 14 amino acids. Germline-derived CDR1 and CDR2 are GTSNPN and SVGIG (reference sequence). The CDR3 spells CASDRDLSRYEQYF. The CDR3 DNA follows: TGTGCTTCAGACCGGGACCTTAGTAGGTACGAGCAGTACTTC.

The gene calls are TRBV9 and TRBJ2-5; perhaps D is TRBD1 or TRBD2 (5 bases each). The germline CDR1 and CDR2 sequences are SGDLS and YYNGEE. The CDR3 has 15 amino acids. Trimming stripped 5 bases from V and 5 bases from J, with 19 bases between. CDR3 sequence reads: CASSPSGTLVETQYF. CDR3 in DNA: TGTGCCAGCAGTCCATCCGGGACCCTCGTGGAGACCCAGTACTTC.

V usage is TRBV24-1 and J usage is TRBJ1-1; D is undetermined. The V and J ends lost 3 bases and 3 bases respectively, with 10 bases between them. The length of the CDR3 is 14 residues. Germline assignment: CDR1 KGHDR and CDR2 SFDVKD. Here the CDR3 DNA reads TGTGCCACCAGTGATCCTAGGAGGGACACTGAAGCTTTCTTT. Its protein is CATSDPRRDTEAFF.

This rearrangement joins TRBV7-9 to TRBJ2-1; 12 bases map to TRBD2. Germline assignment: CDR1 SEHNR and CDR2 FQNEAQ (reference sequence). The CDR3 runs 20 residues. V gave up 6 bases and J gave up 2 bases; unmatched junction bases: 17. Here the CDR3 reads CASRPGPLAGGLLAYNEQFF. The DNA for the CDR3 is TGTGCCAGCAGACCTGGGCCACTAGCGGGAGGCCTCCTGGCCTACAATGAGCAGTTCTTC.

This clonotype was counted a few times. The genes are TRBV15 and TRBJ1-6, with D unresolved. The CDR3 covers 15 residues. The V end was cut by 0 bases, the J end by 6 bases, with 9 bases between. From germline, CDR1 is LNHNV and CDR2 YYDKDF (reference sequence). The CDR3 region is CATSRELVSNSPLHF. The CDR3 nucleotides read TGTGCCACCAGCAGAGAGCTAGTCTCTAATTCACCCCTCCACTTT. Full variable domain (remainder filled in from reference TRBV15 and TRBJ1-6): DAMVIQNPRYQVTQFGKPVTLSCSQTLNHNVMYWYQQKSSQAPKLLFHYYDKDFNNEADTPDNFQSRRPNTSFCFLDIRSPGLGDTAMYLCATSRELVSNSPLHFGNGTRLTVT.

This clonotype came up many times. The rearrangement joins TRBV7-6 to TRBJ1-4, with D possibly being TRBD1 (6 bases). CDR1 and CDR2 from the germline V gene are SGHVS and FNYEAQ. Deletions cut 5 bases from V and 1 base from J, with 11 bases between. The CDR3 runs to 15 residues. The CDR3 region is CASSKGTQTNEKLFF. The CDR3 region has the DNA TGTGCCAGCAGCAAGGGGACACAAACTAATGAAAAACTGTTTTTT.

This clonotype was picked up a small number of times. The chain is built from TRBV11-2 and TRBJ2-1; a weak D match, TRBD1 (5 bases). The V and J ends lost 0 bases and 6 bases respectively, with 9 bases between them. CDR1 and CDR2 (germline): SGHAT, FQNNGV. The length of the CDR3 is 14 residues. The chain's CDR3 is CASSLERQTNEQFF. CDR3 DNA sequence: TGTGCCAGCAGCTTAGAAAGACAGACCAATGAGCAGTTCTTC.

The gene calls are TRBV5-6 and TRBJ1-5; 9 bases align to TRBD1. V lost 0 bases, J lost 4 bases, and 5 bases stayed unmatched. Germline V gives CDR1 SGHDT, CDR2 YYEEEE. The CDR3 runs to 16 residues. The CDR3 here is CASSLGGGTGNQPQHF. For the CDR3, the DNA is TGTGCCAGCAGCTTGGGGGGCGGGACAGGGAATCAGCCCCAGCATTTT.

This clonotype has only a few counts. The chain has TRBV5-1 and TRBJ2-7, with 13 bases matching TRBD2. With 5 bases clipped from V and 3 bases from J, the junction kept 8 bases outside the gene matches. Germline-derived CDR1 and CDR2 are SGHRS and YFSETQ. The CDR3 extends over 16 amino acids. CDR3 coding DNA: TGCGCCAGCAGTCCTACTCGACTAGCGGGAGGCTACGAGCAGTACTTC. Protein sequence: CASSPTRLAGGYEQYF.

This clonotype turned up a few times. This chain connects TRBV6-2 or TRBV6-3 to TRBJ2-1; D is uncertain. This CDR3 spans 16 amino acids. Trimming shortened V by 7 bases and J by 2 bases, and 18 bases separated the two germline ends. CDR1 is MNHEY, CDR2 SVGEGT, per germline. CDR3 in amino acids: CASIVPGSKAYNEQFF. As DNA, the CDR3 is TGTGCCAGCATCGTTCCGGGCTCCAAGGCCTACAATGAGCAGTTCTTC.

CDR3 bases: TGTGCCTGGAGCAGGGGACAGGGAAAAGAGACCCAGTACTTC. Amino acid sequence: CAWSRGQGKETQYF. The J gene is TRBJ2-5, the V gene TRBV30, with 9 bases identical to TRBD1. Unmatched junction bases numbered 5, after V lost 3 bases and J lost 3 bases. CDR3 length: 14 residues. In germline, CDR1 is GTSNPN, CDR2 SVGIG (reference sequence).